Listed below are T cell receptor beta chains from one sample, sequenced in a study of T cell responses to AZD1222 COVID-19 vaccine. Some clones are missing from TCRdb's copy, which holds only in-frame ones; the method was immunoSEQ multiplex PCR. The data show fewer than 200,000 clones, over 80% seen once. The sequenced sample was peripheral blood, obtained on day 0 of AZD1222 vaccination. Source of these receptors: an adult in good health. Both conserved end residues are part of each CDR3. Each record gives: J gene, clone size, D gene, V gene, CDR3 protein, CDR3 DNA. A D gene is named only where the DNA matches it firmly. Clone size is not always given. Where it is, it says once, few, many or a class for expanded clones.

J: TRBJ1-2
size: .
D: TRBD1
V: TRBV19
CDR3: CASSVPGQGAHYGYTF
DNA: TGTGCCAGTAGCGTCCCGGGACAGGGGGCGCATTATGGCTACACCTTC

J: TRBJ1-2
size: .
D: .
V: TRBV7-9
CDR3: CASSLGGRPRDYGYTF
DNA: TGTGCCAGCAGCTTAGGAGGTCGGCCCCGGGACTATGGCTACACCTTC

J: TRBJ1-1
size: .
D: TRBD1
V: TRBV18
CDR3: CASSPTGGRSEAFF
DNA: TGTGCCAGCTCACCAACAGGGGGCAGGTCTGAAGCTTTCTTT

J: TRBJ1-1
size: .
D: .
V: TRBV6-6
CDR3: CASSYDVGAEAFF
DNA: TGTGCCAGCAGTTACGACGTCGGTGCTGAAGCTTTCTTT

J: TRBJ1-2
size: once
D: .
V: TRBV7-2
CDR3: CASSLGSRGGVYGYTF
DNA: TGTGCCAGCAGCTTAGGATCGCGGGGAGGAGTTTATGGCTACACCTTC

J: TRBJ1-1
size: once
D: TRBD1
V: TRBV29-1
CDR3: CSAGRGQGTEAFF
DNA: TGCAGCGCGGGGAGGGGGCAGGGCACTGAAGCTTTCTTT

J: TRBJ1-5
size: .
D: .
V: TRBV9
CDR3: CASSVGVGDQPQHF
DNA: TGTGCCAGCAGCGTAGGGGTTGGTGATCAGCCCCAGCATTTT

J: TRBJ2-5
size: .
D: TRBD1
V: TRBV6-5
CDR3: CASETGWYQETQYF
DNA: TGTGCCAGTGAGACAGGGTGGTACCAAGAGACCCAGTACTTC

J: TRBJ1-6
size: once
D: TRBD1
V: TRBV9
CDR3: CASSELQGAGNSPLHF
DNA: TGTGCCAGCAGCGAACTACAGGGGGCAGGGAATTCACCCCTCCACTTT

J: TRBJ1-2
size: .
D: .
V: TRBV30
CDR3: CAWFPGRVYGYTF
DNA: TGTGCCTGGTTTCCGGGACGGGTCTATGGCTACACCTTC

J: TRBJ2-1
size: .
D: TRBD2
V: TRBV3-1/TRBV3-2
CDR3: CASSQDLSAGEFF
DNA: TGTGCCAGCAGCCAAGATTTGTCGGCGGGGGAGTTCTTC

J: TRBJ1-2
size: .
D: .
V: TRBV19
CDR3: CASSSTPYGYTF
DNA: TGTGCCAGTAGTTCCACTCCCTATGGCTACACCTTC

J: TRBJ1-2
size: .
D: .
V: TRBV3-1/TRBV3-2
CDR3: CASSQDAWVDYGYTF
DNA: TGTGCCAGCAGCCAAGATGCCTGGGTGGACTATGGCTACACCTTC

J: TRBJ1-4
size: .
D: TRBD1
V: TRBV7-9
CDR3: CASSSGQGTTNEKLFF
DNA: TGTGCCAGCAGCTCGGGACAGGGGACAACTAATGAAAAACTGTTTTTT

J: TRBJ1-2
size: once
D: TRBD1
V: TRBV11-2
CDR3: CASSLAGTGANYGYTF
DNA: TGTGCCAGCAGCTTAGCGGGGACAGGGGCTAACTATGGCTACACCTTC

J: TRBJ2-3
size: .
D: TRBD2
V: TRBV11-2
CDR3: CASSFLSGGKDTQYF
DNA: TGTGCCAGCAGCTTCCTCTCGGGGGGGAAAGACACGCAGTATTTT

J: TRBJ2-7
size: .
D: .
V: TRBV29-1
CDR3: CSVEKYRVLDRSYEQYF
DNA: TGCAGCGTTGAAAAGTACAGGGTCCTTGATAGGTCCTACGAGCAGTACTTC

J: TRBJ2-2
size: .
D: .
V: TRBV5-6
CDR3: CASSPGRTRWSGELFF
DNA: TGTGCCAGCAGCCCCGGCAGGACACGCTGGAGCGGGGAGCTGTTTTTT

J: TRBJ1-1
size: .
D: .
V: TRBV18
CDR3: CASCQGPGVTEAFF
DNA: TGTGCCAGCTGCCAGGGCCCCGGGGTCACTGAAGCTTTCTTT

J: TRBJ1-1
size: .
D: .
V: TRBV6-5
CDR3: CASSSIGFTEAFF
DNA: TGTGCCAGCAGCTCGATCGGATTCACTGAAGCTTTCTTT

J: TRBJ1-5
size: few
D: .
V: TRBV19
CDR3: CASSISSRGGRQPQHF
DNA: TGTGCCAGTAGTATATCGTCCAGGGGAGGACGTCAGCCCCAGCATTTT